This T cell receptor (beta chain) was observed in a study of PD-1 blockade in mismatch repair-deficient tumors. Unmatched junction bases numbered 14, after V lost 3 bases and J lost 7 bases. Germline loops: CDR1 SQVTM, CDR2 ANQGSEA. This CDR3 spans 15 amino acids. Libraries were prepared by immunoSEQ multiplex PCR; TCRdb keeps only in-frame clonotypes and omits some of them. The sample consists of roughly 48,000 clones, around 77% of them appearing once. The TCR-sequenced patients were a few responders to pembrolizumab. The source of this sequence is an adult with mismatch repair-deficient cancer. Sequenced material: PBMCs, taken before pembrolizumab treatment. The chain joins TRBV29-1 to TRBJ1-2, with 7 bases aligning to TRBD1. The DNA for the CDR3 is TGCAGCGTTGAGCGAGGATCCGACAGGGCGGCTGGCTACACCTTC. It codes for CSVERGSDRAAGYTF.